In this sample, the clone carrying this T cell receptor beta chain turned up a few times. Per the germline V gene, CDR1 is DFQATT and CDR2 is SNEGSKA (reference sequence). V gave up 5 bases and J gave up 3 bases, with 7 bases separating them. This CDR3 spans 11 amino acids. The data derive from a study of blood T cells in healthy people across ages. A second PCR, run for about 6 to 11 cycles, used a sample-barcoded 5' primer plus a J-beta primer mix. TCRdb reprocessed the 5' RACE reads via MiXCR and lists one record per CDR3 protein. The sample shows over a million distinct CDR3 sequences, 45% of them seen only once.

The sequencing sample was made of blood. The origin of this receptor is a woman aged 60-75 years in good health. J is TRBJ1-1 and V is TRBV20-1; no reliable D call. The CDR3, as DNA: TGCAGTGCTCACTCCTACACTGAAGCTTTCTTT. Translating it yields CSAHSYTEAFF.